The clone carrying this TCR beta chain was recorded a few times. The antigen is undetermined. Each patient's relapse followed autologous stem cell transplantation, and brentuximab vedotin exposure varied. Only in-frame clones appear in the TCRdb table, and some are missing; sequencing was by immunoSEQ multiplex PCR. The data hold tens of thousands of clones, with around 90% observed a single time. Trimming left V 0 bases short and J 5 bases short, with 22 bases between. This CDR3 contains 18 residues. CDR1 is LNHNV, CDR2 YYDKDF, per germline (reference sequence). This record belongs to a study of PD-1 blockade in classical Hodgkin lymphoma. Study findings and constraints: Patients starting nivolumab less than 1 year after ASCT had lower diversity and were excluded from later analyses. Complete responders started with a diversity level that resembled newly diagnosed patients at baseline. The causes of the repertoire differences, possibly disease activity or prior therapy, remain undefined. CD4+ but not CD8+ TCR diversity rose significantly by C4D1.

The chain combines TRBV15 with TRBJ1-1; D remains unclear. The TCR sequence derives from a human donor with classical Hodgkin lymphoma. The sequences come from peripheral blood mononuclear cells (PBMCs), collected at baseline. The CDR3 loop is CATSRDSLNNVKRTEAFF. CDR3 in DNA: TGTGCCACCAGCAGAGATTCCCTTAATAACGTCAAGAGGACTGAAGCTTTCTTT.